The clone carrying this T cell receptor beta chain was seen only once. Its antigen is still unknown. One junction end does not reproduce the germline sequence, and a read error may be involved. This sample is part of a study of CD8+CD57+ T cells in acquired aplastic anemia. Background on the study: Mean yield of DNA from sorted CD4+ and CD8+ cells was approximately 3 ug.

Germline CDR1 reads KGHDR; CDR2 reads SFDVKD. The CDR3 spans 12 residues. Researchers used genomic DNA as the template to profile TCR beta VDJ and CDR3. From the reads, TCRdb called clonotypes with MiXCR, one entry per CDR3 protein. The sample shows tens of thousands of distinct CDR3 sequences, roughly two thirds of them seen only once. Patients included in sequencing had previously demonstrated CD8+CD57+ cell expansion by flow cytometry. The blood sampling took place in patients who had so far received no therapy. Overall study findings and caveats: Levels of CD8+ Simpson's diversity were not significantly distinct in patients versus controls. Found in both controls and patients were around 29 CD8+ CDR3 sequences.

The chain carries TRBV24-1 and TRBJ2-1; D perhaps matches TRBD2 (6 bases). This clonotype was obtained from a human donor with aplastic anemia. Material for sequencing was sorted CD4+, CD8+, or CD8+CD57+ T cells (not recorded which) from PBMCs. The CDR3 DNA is TGCAGTGCTAGACCCGCGGGAAATGAGCAGTTCTTC. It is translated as CSARPAGNEQFF.